Listed below are T cell receptor beta chains from one sample, sequenced in a study of shared clonotypes between healthy human individuals. Profiled with immunoSEQ multiplex PCR; TCRdb holds only in-frame clones, not every one. The table has around 700,000 clones, around 72% seen once; the top ten hold approximately 1.8%. The sequenced sample consisted of memory CD4+ T cells sorted from blood. Receptors originate from a woman aged 30 to 39 in good health. CDR3s include the opening cysteine and the closing phenylalanine or tryptophan. A D gene is named only where the DNA matches it firmly. The listing skips clone size in some rows; elsewhere it reads once, few, many or a size class.

D	size	V	J	DNA	CDR3
-	many	TRBV5-1	TRBJ2-7	TGCGCCAGCAGCTTGGCGCTAGACTCAACTTGGGGCTCCTACGAGCAGTACTTC	CASSLALDSTWGSYEQYF
-	-	TRBV6-1	TRBJ2-3	TGTGCCAGCAGGAAGGAGGGCGCAGATACGCAGTATTTT	CASRKEGADTQYF
-	-	TRBV18	TRBJ2-2	TGTGCCAGCTCGGGATCGAACACCGGGGAGCTGTTTTTT	CASSGSNTGELFF
TRBD1	-	TRBV15	TRBJ2-7	TGTGCCACCAGCACGACAGGGGCTAGGCGGGACCACGAGCAGTACTTC	CATSTTGARRDHEQYF
TRBD2	few	TRBV7-6	TRBJ2-7	TGTGCCAGCAGCTCGGGGGGGCTTCTCCGGGAGCAGTACTTC	CASSSGGLLREQYF
TRBD1	-	TRBV28	TRBJ2-7	TGTGCCAGCACCCCTCTCAGGTGGGACAGGGACCACGAGCAGTACTTC	CASTPLRWDRDHEQYF
-	few	TRBV13	TRBJ2-1	TGTGCCAGCAGCTTAAAAATGGGAGCTACAGGGACCTACAATGAGCAGTTCTTC	CASSLKMGATGTYNEQFF
TRBD2	-	TRBV18	TRBJ2-7	TGTGCCAGCTCGCTTAGCGGGAGGGGTTACGAGCAGTACTTC	CASSLSGRGYEQYF
-	-	TRBV11-2	TRBJ2-7	TGTGCCAGCAGCGACGATACCTACGAGCAGTACTTC	CASSDDTYEQYF
-	-	TRBV25-1	TRBJ1-1	TGTGCCAGCAGTGAGTTCACAGGGAACACTGAAGCTTTCTTT	CASSEFTGNTEAFF
-	-	TRBV18	TRBJ2-7	TGTGCCAGCTCTTTCCTCGAGGGAGACCTCTACGAGCAGTACTTC	CASSFLEGDLYEQYF
-	-	TRBV21-1	TRBJ2-3	TGTGCCAGCAGCATCCCGGGACTAGCGGGAGGTAGCACAGATACGCAGTATTTT	CASSIPGLAGGSTDTQYF
-	-	TRBV25-1	TRBJ1-4	TGTGCCAGCACTAGGCAGGGTGAAAATGAAAAACTGTTTTTT	CASTRQGENEKLFF
-	once	TRBV7-2	TRBJ1-5	TGTGCCAGCAGCCTCCAGGCCGGTCAGCCCCAGCATTTT	CASSLQAGQPQHF
-	once	TRBV7-2	TRBJ1-2	TGTGCCAGCAGCTTAGCTCGACAGTTTAGGGGAGGCTACACCTTC	CASSLARQFRGGYTF
-	-	TRBV6-6	TRBJ1-1	TGTGCCAGCAGCTATACAGGAGAGAACACTGAAGCTTTCTTT	CASSYTGENTEAFF
-	-	TRBV7-2	TRBJ2-7	TGTGCCAGCAGCTTATTCGGGTACGACGAGCAGTACTTC	CASSLFGYDEQYF
TRBD1	-	TRBV27	TRBJ2-4	TGTGCCAGCAGTCCGTTAGACAGGGTAGACATTCAGTACTTC	CASSPLDRVDIQYF
TRBD2	-	TRBV5-1	TRBJ2-5	TGCGCCAGCAGCTTTGGGACTAGCACGCACTCAGGAGAGACCCAGTACTTC	CASSFGTSTHSGETQYF
-	-	TRBV7-9	TRBJ2-3	TGTGCCAGCAGCGGCAAAACTTTTAGCACAGATACGCAGTATTTT	CASSGKTFSTDTQYF
TRBD2	few	TRBV28	TRBJ2-3	TGTGCCAGCAGTTTGGAGGGAGGGGGCACAGATACGCAGTATTTT	CASSLEGGGTDTQYF
-	-	TRBV2	TRBJ1-1	TGTGCCAGCGGGGGGTCGAGGGACACTGAAGCTTTCTTT	CASGGSRDTEAFF
-	once	TRBV27	TRBJ2-7	TGTGCCAGCAGTTTAAAGCCGAGGCCCTCCTACGAGCAGTACTTC	CASSLKPRPSYEQYF
-	-	TRBV7-6	TRBJ2-1	TGTGCCAGCAGCTTAGTGCTAGCTCCCGGACATGAGCAGTTCTTC	CASSLVLAPGHEQFF
-	few	TRBV9	TRBJ2-7	TGTGCCAGCAGCGTAGTTCGTTGGGGGGCCTCCTCAGCCTACGAGCAGTACTTC	CASSVVRWGASSAYEQYF